Presented here are 16 T cell receptor beta chains from one specimen sequenced in a study of T cell responses to AZD1222 COVID-19 vaccine. TCRdb's copy holds only in-frame clones and misses some; the assay was immunoSEQ multiplex PCR. This sample has approximately 100,000 clones; around 87% occur once, and the top ten carry about 10%. The sequencing used peripheral blood, collected 28 days after the second AZD1222 dose. The source of these receptors is an adult who received the AZD1222 COVID-19 vaccine.

V and J are TRBV9 and TRBJ1-1, with D perhaps matching TRBD1 (5 bases). Per germline, CDR1 SGDLS and CDR2 YYNGEE. V lost 0 bases to trimming and J lost 6 bases, with 15 bases between them. This CDR3 contains 15 residues. The CDR3 sequence: CASSVVPDSSSEAFF. The CDR3 bases are TGTGCCAGCAGCGTAGTCCCTGACAGTAGCTCTGAAGCTTTCTTT.

The chain recombines TRBV3-1 (or the pseudogene TRBV3-2) with TRBJ1-2; D ambiguous. This CDR3 comprises 17 residues. CDR1 LGHDT and CDR2 YNNKEL come from the germline V gene (reference sequence). V dropped 0 bases and J dropped 8 bases, with 22 bases sitting between them. In nucleotides, the CDR3 is TGTGCCAGCAGCCAAGAAATTACGAACGGGCGGGTAGGAGGCTACACCTTC. Protein product: CASSQEITNGRVGGYTF.

This clone was observed a single time. The J gene is TRBJ2-1, the V gene TRBV28; D gene unclear. CDR1 is MDHEN, CDR2 SYDVKM, per germline. The CDR3 is 13 residues long. Trimming stripped 5 bases from V and 8 bases from J, with 13 bases between. In DNA, the CDR3 is TGTGCCAGCAGTCCGGTGGGGTTGTATGAGCAGTTCTTC. It yields the protein CASSPVGLYEQFF.

V and J are TRBV7-2 and TRBJ1-3; D call uncertain. V was pared by 2 bases and J by 3 bases, with 2 bases between. From germline, CDR1 is SGHTA and CDR2 FQGNSA. The CDR3 is made up of 12 amino acids. CDR3 sequence reads: CASSLFGNTIYF. The CDR3 bases are TGTGCCAGCAGCTTATTTGGAAACACCATATATTTT.

This sequence joins TRBV27 and TRBJ2-7; 12 nucleotides match TRBD2. Germline V gene lookup returns CDR1 MNHEY and CDR2 SMNVEV (reference sequence). Trimming at V came to 5 bases and at J to 2 bases, leaving 4 bases not matched to a gene. This CDR3 comprises 15 residues. CDR3 in amino acids: CASSNRLAGAYEQYF. DNA of the CDR3: TGTGCCAGCAGTAATAGACTAGCGGGAGCCTACGAGCAGTACTTC.

The chain combines TRBV6-6 with TRBJ2-7, with a weak D call TRBD2 (6 bases). Germline V lookup: CDR1 MNHNY, CDR2 SVGAGI (reference sequence). The CDR3 has 13 amino acids. V was shortened by 4 bases and J by 5 bases, with 12 bases between the two germline ends. For the CDR3, the DNA is TGTGCCAGCAGTTTCGGGACTCCCAACGAGCAGTACTTC. Encoded protein: CASSFGTPNEQYF.

This CDR3 is CASSFFGAPGTEAFF. Here the CDR3 DNA reads TGTGCCAGCAGTTTCTTCGGGGCCCCTGGCACTGAAGCTTTCTTT. J is TRBJ1-1 and V is TRBV2; weak D call: TRBD1 (5 bases). The germline V gene has CDR1 SNHLY and CDR2 FYNNEI. The CDR3 has 15 residues. Trimming pared 5 bases from V and 4 bases from J, leaving 17 bases between.

This sequence joins TRBV19 and TRBJ2-7; D may be TRBD1 (5 bases). V was clipped by 1 base and J by 5 bases, with 12 bases between them. CDR1 and CDR2 from the germline V gene are LNHDA and SQIVND (reference sequence). There are 14 residues in the CDR3. The CDR3 region is CASSIGPGSDEQYF. The CDR3 DNA reads TGTGCCAGTAGTATAGGTCCAGGGTCGGACGAGCAGTACTTC.

The chain couples TRBV3-1 (or the pseudogene TRBV3-2) to TRBJ2-5; no clear D. This CDR3 spans 13 amino acids. V was pared by 1 base and J by 5 bases, with 8 bases between. In germline, CDR1 is LGHDT, CDR2 YNNKEL (reference sequence). The CDR3 DNA follows: TGTGCCAGCAGCCAAGCGGTGGGGGAGACCCAGTACTTC. It translates to CASSQAVGETQYF.

This rearrangement joins TRBV28 to TRBJ1-1; the D is unclear. This CDR3 contains 17 residues. The V end lost 4 bases, the J end lost 3 bases, and 21 bases lay between the germline ends. Germline CDR1 reads MDHEN; CDR2 reads SYDVKM. In DNA form, the CDR3 reads TGTGCCAGCAGTTCACCCCGGGGTTCGATTTATCACACTGAAGCTTTCTTT. Translated, it gives CASSSPRGSIYHTEAFF.

This clone was seen once. The chain couples TRBV5-4 to TRBJ2-1, with no clear D. Deletions cut 0 bases from V and 8 bases from J, with 3 bases between. Germline V gives CDR1 SGHNT, CDR2 YYREEE (reference sequence). CDR3 size: 11 residues. The CDR3 DNA follows: TGTGCCAGCAGCTTGGGTTATGAGCAGTTCTTC. It translates to CASSLGYEQFF.

J is TRBJ1-4 and V is TRBV6-5; no clear D. The ends were cut back, 6 bases at V and 11 bases at J, with 10 bases in the middle. CDR1 is MNHEY and CDR2 is SVGAGI in the germline V gene. This CDR3 region has 11 residues. The DNA of the CDR3 is TGTGCCAGCAGCCACCCCCGGAAACTGTTTTTT. The encoded protein is CASSHPRKLFF.

This clone was counted a single time. V is TRBV2 and J is TRBJ2-1; 13 bases agree with TRBD2. Germline CDR1 and CDR2: SNHLY and FYNNEI. CDR3 length equals 15 residues. The V gene end was trimmed by 4 bases and the J gene end by 8 bases; junction bases not matched to a gene: 5. CDR3 DNA: TGTGCCAGCAGTGGTGGGACTAGCGGGGTGGATGAGCAGTTCTTC. Translation: CASSGGTSGVDEQFF.

The V and J genes are TRBV3-1 (or the pseudogene TRBV3-2) and TRBJ1-5; D perhaps matches TRBD1 (5 bases). Germline V gives CDR1 LGHDT, CDR2 YNNKEL (reference sequence). V was cut by 3 bases and J by 6 bases, with 15 bases left in between. The CDR3 has 15 amino acids. The CDR3 DNA sequence: TGTGCCAGCAGCCAGACGGGGGGGACTGGTCAGCCCCAGCATTTT. Protein sequence: CASSQTGGTGQPQHF.

The chain joins TRBV5-1 to TRBJ2-7; D could derive from TRBD1 or TRBD2 (5 bases each). CDR1 and CDR2 from the germline V gene are SGHRS and YFSETQ. The CDR3 extends over 14 amino acids. V lost 4 bases to trimming and J lost 2 bases, with 13 bases between them. CDR3: CASSPRDGAYEQYF. The CDR3 DNA reads TGCGCCAGCAGCCCAAGGGACGGCGCCTACGAGCAGTACTTC.

V gene TRBV28 combines with J gene TRBJ2-7, with D uncertain. The CDR3 totals 13 residues. Germline V CDR1 and CDR2: MDHEN, SYDVKM. Trimming pared 4 bases from V and 3 bases from J, leaving 10 bases between. The CDR3 loop is CASSSLPLYEQYF. CDR3 sequence (DNA): TGTGCCAGCAGTTCCCTGCCCCTCTACGAGCAGTACTTC.